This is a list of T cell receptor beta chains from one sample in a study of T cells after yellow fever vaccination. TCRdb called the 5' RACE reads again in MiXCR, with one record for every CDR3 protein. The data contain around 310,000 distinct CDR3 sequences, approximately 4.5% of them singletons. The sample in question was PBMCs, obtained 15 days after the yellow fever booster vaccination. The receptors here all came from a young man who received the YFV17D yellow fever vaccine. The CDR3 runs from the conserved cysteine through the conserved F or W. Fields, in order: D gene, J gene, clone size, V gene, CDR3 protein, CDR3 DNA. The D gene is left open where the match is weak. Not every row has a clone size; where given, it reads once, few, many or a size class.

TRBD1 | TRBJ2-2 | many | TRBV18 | CASSRDSLDFGELFF | TGTGCCAGCTCACGGGACAGTCTGGACTTCGGGGAGCTGTTTTTT
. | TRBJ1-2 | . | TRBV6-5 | CASRSSTGVSGYTF | TGTGCCAGCAGGAGCTCCACAGGCGTTTCGGGCTACACCTTC
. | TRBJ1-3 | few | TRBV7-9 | CASSSTGPGNTIYF | TGTGCCAGCAGCTCGACAGGACCTGGAAACACCATATATTTT
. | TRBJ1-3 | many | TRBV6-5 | CASSPSVGVGNTIYF | TGTGCCAGCAGTCCATCTGTCGGGGTTGGAAACACCATATATTTT
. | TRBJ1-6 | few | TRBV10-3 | CAISQGNYNSPLHF | TGTGCCATCAGCCAGGGTAACTACAATTCACCCCTCCACTTT
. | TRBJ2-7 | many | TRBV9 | CASSGRDTGPYEQYF | TGTGCCAGCAGCGGCCGGGACACGGGACCCTACGAGCAGTACTTC
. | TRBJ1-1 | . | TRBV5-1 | CASSIGTDSYNTEAFF | TGCGCCAGCAGCATAGGGACGGACTCCTATAACACTGAAGCTTTCTTT
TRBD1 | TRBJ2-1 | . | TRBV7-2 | CASSLGVGTGVNEQFF | TGTGCCAGCAGCTTGGGGGTAGGGACAGGGGTCAATGAGCAGTTCTTC
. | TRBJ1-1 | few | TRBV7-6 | CASSLRGFGADEAFF | TGTGCCAGCAGCTTACGGGGTTTCGGTGCCGATGAAGCTTTCTTT
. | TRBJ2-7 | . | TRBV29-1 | CSVIRDGVHEQYF | TGCAGCGTAATCCGGGACGGCGTCCACGAGCAGTACTTC
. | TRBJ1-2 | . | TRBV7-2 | CASTMWGSGYTF | TGTGCCAGCACCATGTGGGGGAGTGGCTACACCTTC
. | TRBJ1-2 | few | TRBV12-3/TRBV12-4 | CASSPRLIDGYTF | TGTGCCAGCAGTCCCCGGCTGATCGATGGCTACACCTTC
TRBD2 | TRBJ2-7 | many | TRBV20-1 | CSASGTSGGLEQYF | TGCAGTGCGTCCGGGACTAGCGGGGGTCTCGAGCAGTACTTC
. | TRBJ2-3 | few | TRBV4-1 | CASSQDPGPTTDTQYF | TGCGCCAGCAGCCAAGACCCGGGGCCTACCACAGATACGCAGTATTTT
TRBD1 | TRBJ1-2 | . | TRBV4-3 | CASSLKGQGGYGYTF | TGCGCCAGCAGCCTAAAAGGACAGGGTGGCTATGGCTACACCTTC
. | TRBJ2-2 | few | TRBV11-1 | CASSRLREAVTGELFF | TGTGCCAGCAGCCGTCTGAGAGAGGCGGTGACCGGGGAGCTGTTTTTT
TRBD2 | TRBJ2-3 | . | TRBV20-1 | CSARVRLAGAADTQYF | TGCAGTGCTAGAGTGAGACTAGCGGGGGCCGCAGATACGCAGTATTTT
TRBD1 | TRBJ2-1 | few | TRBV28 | CASSFPGGQGSYNEQFF | TGTGCCAGCAGTTTCCCCGGGGGACAGGGCTCCTACAATGAGCAGTTCTTC
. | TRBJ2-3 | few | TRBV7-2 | CASSAPTDTQYF | TGTGCCAGCAGCGCCCCCACAGATACGCAGTATTTT
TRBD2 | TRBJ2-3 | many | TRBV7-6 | CASSPRYTSGTDTQYF | TGTGCCAGCAGCCCGAGGTATACTAGCGGCACAGATACGCAGTATTTT
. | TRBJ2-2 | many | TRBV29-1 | CSAVTGQKNAGELFF | TGCAGCGCCGTAACTGGGCAGAAGAACGCCGGGGAGCTGTTTTTT
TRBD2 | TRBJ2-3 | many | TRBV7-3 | CASSNGLAGDSSTDTQYF | TGTGCCAGCAGTAACGGACTAGCGGGGGATTCTAGCACAGATACGCAGTATTTT
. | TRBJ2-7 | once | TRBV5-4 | CASSGTRNEQYF | TGTGCCAGCAGCGGGACAAGGAACGAGCAGTACTTC
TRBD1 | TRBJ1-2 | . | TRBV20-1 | CSASGTGIGGGYTF | TGCAGTGCTAGTGGGACAGGGATAGGCGGCGGCTACACCTTC
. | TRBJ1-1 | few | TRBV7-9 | CASSRGQSSGNTEAFF | TGTGCCAGCAGTCGGGGCCAGTCTAGTGGGAACACTGAAGCTTTCTTT
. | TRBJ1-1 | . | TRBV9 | CASSLSGGAYTEAFF | TGTGCCAGCAGCCTTTCGGGGGGCGCTTACACTGAAGCTTTCTTT
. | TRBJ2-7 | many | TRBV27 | CASKGGSSYEQYF | TGTGCCAGCAAGGGCGGCTCCTCCTACGAGCAGTACTTC
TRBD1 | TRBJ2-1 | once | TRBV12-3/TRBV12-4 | CASSPGTGGALHEEFF | TGTGCCAGCAGCCCGGGGACAGGGGGCGCGCTCCATGAGGAGTTCTTC
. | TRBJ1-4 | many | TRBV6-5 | CASSEQGEKLFF | TGTGCCAGCAGTGAGCAGGGTGAAAAACTGTTTTTT
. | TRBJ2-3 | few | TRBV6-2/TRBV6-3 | CASSLRGRGPSTDTQYF | TGTGCCAGCAGTCTCAGGGGGCGGGGGCCTAGCACAGATACGCAGTATTTT
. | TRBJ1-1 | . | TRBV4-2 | CASSPLGGPYTEAFF | TGTGCCAGCAGCCCCTTGGGCGGACCGTACACTGAAGCTTTCTTT
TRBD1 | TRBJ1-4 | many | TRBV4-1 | CASSRTGGWSEKLFF | TGCGCCAGCAGCCGGACAGGGGGCTGGTCGGAAAAACTGTTTTTT
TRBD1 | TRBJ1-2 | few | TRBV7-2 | CASSFPHRDRGFKSYGYTF | TGTGCCAGCAGCTTCCCGCACCGGGACAGGGGCTTCAAGAGTTATGGCTACACCTTC
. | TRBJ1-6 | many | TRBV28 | CASRPGTANSPLHF | TGTGCCAGCAGACCCGGGACGGCTAATTCACCCCTCCACTTT
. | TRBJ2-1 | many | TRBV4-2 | CASSQNALGRIEQFF | TGTGCCAGCAGCCAAAATGCCCTCGGGCGTATCGAGCAGTTCTTC
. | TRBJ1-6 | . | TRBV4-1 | CASSQGPGDGSTLHF | TGCGCCAGCAGCCAAGGGCCGGGGGATGGCTCAACCCTCCACTTT
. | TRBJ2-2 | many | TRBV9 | CASSVEVAGELFF | TGTGCCAGCAGCGTAGAGGTAGCCGGGGAGCTGTTTTTT
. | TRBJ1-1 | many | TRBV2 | CASSEGFGSTEAFF | TGTGCCAGCAGTGAGGGGTTCGGGAGCACTGAAGCTTTCTTT
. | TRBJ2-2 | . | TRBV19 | CASSIGTVPKVFF | TGTGCCAGTAGTATAGGGACAGTCCCGAAGGTGTTTTTT
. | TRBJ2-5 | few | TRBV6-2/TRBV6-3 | CASSFGLQGDQETQYF | TGTGCCAGCAGTTTCGGACTCCAGGGCGACCAAGAGACCCAGTACTTC
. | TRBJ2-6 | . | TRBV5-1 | CASSLSGLPTSGANVLTF | TGCGCCAGCAGCTTGTCGGGACTCCCGACCTCTGGGGCCAACGTCCTGACTTTC